The clone carrying this T cell receptor beta chain was observed once. Antigen unknown. The record originates from a study of shared clonotypes between healthy human individuals. Genomic DNA for unsorted samples, which was extracted with the QIAamp DNA Blood Mini kit, came from about 90 million PBMCs. Using immunoSEQ multiplex PCR, the repertoire was profiled, and TCRdb retains in-frame clones only, with some absent. The table includes more than 450,000 clones, more than 65% detected once. Regarding the study as a whole: Since donors were few, the genetic and exposure-history diversity represented was limited.

The sequencing input was PBMCs. The receptor's source is a woman aged 40 to 50 in good health. Some clones in this sample may be carry-over from other donors' samples.

CDR3 DNA: TGTGCCAGCAGCTTAGGGCAGGGAAATGAGCAGTTCTTC. This codes for CASSLGQGNEQFF. The chain combines TRBV7-2 with TRBJ2-1; TRBD1 is a possible D gene (5 bases). V dropped 1 base and J dropped 7 bases, with 8 bases sitting between them. The germline CDR1 and CDR2 sequences are SGHTA and FQGNSA. The CDR3 consists of 13 residues.